The following is a T cell receptor (beta chain) sequence with its context. Trimming took 4 bases from V and 5 from J, leaving 11 bases between them. The germline gives CDR1 SGHAT, CDR2 FQNNGV. This CDR3 comprises 13 residues. The data derive from a study of blood T cell repertoires in COVID-19. Looking at the study overall: The cDNA or gDNA used as material had been derived from T cells, B-cell-depleted T cells, or PBMCs.

Sequencing used immunoSEQ multiplex PCR; TCRdb keeps in-frame clones, though not all of them. The table lists about 290,000 clones, about nine tenths of them singletons. The clonotype comes from a woman aged 40 to 49 who had recovered from COVID-19. Sequencing was carried out using PBMCs or T cells enriched from blood (not recorded which). This chain links TRBV11-2 with TRBJ1-2; D may be TRBD1 (6 bases). The chain's CDR3 is CASSSGHGYGYTF. The CDR3 DNA sequence: TGTGCCAGCAGCTCGGGACACGGATATGGCTACACCTTC.